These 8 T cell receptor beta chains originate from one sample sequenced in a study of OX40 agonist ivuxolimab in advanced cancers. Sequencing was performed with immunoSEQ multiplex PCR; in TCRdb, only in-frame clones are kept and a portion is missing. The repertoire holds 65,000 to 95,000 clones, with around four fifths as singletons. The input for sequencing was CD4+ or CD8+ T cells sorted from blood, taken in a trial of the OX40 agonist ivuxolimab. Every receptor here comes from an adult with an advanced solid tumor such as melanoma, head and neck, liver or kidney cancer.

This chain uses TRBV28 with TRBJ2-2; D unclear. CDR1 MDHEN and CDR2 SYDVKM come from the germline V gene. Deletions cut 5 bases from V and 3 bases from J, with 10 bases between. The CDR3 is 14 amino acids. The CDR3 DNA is TGTGCCAGCAGTGCCTACACGGACACCGGGGAGCTGTTTTTT. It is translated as CASSAYTDTGELFF.

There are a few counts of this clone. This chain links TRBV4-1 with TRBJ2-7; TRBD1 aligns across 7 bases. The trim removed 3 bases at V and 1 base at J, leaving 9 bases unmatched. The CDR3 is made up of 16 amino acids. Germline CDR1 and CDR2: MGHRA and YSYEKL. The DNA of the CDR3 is TGCGCCAGCAGCCAGTTTTGGAAGGGGGCGTCCTACGAGCAGTACTTC. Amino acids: CASSQFWKGASYEQYF.

The CDR3 bases are TGTGCCAGTAGTATGGATAGGGGGGGAACTGAAGCTTTCTTT. Its translation: CASSMDRGGTEAFF. V and J are TRBV19 and TRBJ1-1; possibly TRBD1 for D (6 bases). The CDR3 runs to 14 residues. Germline CDR1 LNHDA, CDR2 SQIVND (reference sequence). V was cut by 3 bases and J by 5 bases, with 13 bases left in between.

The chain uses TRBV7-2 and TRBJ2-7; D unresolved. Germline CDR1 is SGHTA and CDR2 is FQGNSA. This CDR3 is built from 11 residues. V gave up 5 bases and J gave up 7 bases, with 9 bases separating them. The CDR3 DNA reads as TGTGCCAGCAGCACCGGACCGGAGCAGTACTTC. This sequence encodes CASSTGPEQYF.

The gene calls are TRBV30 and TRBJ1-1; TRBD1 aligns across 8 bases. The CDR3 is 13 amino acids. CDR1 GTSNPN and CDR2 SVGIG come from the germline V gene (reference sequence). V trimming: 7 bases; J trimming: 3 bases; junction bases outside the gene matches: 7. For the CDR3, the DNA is TGTGCCTCGATGACAGGGGCTGACACTGAAGCTTTCTTT. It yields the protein CASMTGADTEAFF.

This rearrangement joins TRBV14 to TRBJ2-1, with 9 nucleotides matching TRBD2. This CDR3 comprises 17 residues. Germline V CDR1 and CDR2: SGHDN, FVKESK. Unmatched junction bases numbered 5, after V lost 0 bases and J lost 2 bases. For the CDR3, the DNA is TGTGCCAGCAGCCAAGATCGCGGGGGGGTGACCTACAATGAGCAGTTCTTC. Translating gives CASSQDRGGVTYNEQFF.

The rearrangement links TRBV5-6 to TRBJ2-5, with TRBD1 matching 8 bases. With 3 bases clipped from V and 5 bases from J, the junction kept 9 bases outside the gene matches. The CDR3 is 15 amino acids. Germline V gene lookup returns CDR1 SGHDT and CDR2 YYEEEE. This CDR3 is CASSSPQGAGETQYF. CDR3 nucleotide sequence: TGTGCCAGCAGCTCCCCGCAGGGGGCTGGGGAGACCCAGTACTTC.

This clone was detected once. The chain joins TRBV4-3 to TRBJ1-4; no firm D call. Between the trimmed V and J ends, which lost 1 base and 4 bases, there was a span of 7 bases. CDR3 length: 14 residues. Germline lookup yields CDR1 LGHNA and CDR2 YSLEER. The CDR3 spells CASSQVGYNEKLFF. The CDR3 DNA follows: TGCGCCAGCAGCCAAGTCGGGTATAATGAAAAACTGTTTTTT.